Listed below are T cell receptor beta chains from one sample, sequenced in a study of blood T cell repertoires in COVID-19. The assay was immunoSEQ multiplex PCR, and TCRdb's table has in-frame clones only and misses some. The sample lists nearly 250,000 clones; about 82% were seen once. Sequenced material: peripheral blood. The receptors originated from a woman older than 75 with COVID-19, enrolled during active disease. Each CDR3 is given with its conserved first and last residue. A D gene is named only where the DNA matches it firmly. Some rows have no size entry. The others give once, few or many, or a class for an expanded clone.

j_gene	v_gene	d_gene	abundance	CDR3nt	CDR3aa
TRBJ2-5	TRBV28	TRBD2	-	TGTGCCAGCAGTTTAGGAGCTAGCGGGGGGCAAGAGACCCAGTACTTC	CASSLGASGGQETQYF
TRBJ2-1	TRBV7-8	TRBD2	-	TGTGCCAGCAGCCTAAGGACTAGCGGGGGGTCCAACAATGAGCAGTTCTTC	CASSLRTSGGSNNEQFF
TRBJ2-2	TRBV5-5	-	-	TGTGCCAGCAGCTCGCACCTGAATCGGGACACCGGGGAGCTGTTTTTT	CASSSHLNRDTGELFF
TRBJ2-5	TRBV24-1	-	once	TGTGCCACCAGTCGGGGAGGGGGACAAGAGACCCAGTACTTC	CATSRGGGQETQYF
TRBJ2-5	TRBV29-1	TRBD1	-	TGCAGCGTGGCCCTGGCAGGGGGCTTCCAAGAGACCCAGTACTTC	CSVALAGGFQETQYF
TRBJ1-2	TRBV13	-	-	TGTGCCAGCAGCTCCAAAGCAGGGTTTGAGCGTGGCTACACCTTC	CASSSKAGFERGYTF
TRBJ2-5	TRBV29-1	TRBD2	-	TGCAGCGTTGAAGTGCTAGCGGGGGGGAAACAAGAGACCCAGTACTTC	CSVEVLAGGKQETQYF
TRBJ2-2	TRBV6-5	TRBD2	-	TGTGCCAGCAATGCGTGGCTAGCGGGCACCGGGGAGCTGTTTTTT	CASNAWLAGTGELFF
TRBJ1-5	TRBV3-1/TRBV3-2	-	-	TGTGCCAGCAGCCAAGCTCAGGGAGGTAATCAGCCCCAGCATTTT	CASSQAQGGNQPQHF
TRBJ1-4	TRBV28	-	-	TGTGCCAGCAGTTACTCAGGGGAGGGGTTGAAACTGTTTTTT	CASSYSGEGLKLFF
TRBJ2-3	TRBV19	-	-	TGTGCCAGTAGTCCCTCTAGCGTTGGTGCAGATACGCAGTATTTT	CASSPSSVGADTQYF
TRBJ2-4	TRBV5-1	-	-	TGCGCCAGCAGCTTGGCAGGGGAGAGCAAAAACATTCAGTACTTC	CASSLAGESKNIQYF
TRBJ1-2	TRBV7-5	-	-	TGTGCCACAACACCGCGACAGGGGGGAAGGGGCTACACCTTC	CATTPRQGGRGYTF
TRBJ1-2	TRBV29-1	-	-	TGCAGCGTTGAAGATCGTGGCAGTGGTAACTATGGCTACACCTTC	CSVEDRGSGNYGYTF
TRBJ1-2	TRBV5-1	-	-	TGCGCCAGCAGCTTGGAACAACCAAAATATGGCTACACCTTC	CASSLEQPKYGYTF
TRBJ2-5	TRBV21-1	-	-	TGTGCCAGCAGCAAATCCCCCCGTCGGAGCGCCAAGTCCCAAGAGACCCAGTACTTC	CASSKSPRRSAKSQETQYF
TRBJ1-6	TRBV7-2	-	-	TGTGCCAGCAGCTTAGAGGCGGGTCTGGTTCGTTCACCCCTCCACTTT	CASSLEAGLVRSPLHF
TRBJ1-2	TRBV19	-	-	TGTGCCAGTAGTCTCCAGGGTGACGGTGGTGTGGATGGCTACACCTTC	CASSLQGDGGVDGYTF
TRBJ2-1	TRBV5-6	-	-	TGTGCCAGCAGCTTCGTCACAGGTAGGACCAATGAGCAGTTCTTC	CASSFVTGRTNEQFF
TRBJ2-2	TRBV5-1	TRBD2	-	TGCGCCAGCAGCTTGGACCAGCGGGGGAGGACCGGGGAGCTGTTTTTT	CASSLDQRGRTGELFF
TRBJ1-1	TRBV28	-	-	TGTGCCAGCAGTTCTCAGGCGAACACTGAAGCTTTCTTT	CASSSQANTEAFF
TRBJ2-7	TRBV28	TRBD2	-	TGTGCCAGCAGCTCCGGACTAGCGGGGGCCTACGAGCAGTACTTC	CASSSGLAGAYEQYF
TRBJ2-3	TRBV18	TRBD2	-	TGTGCCAGCTCACCCCTAGCGGGGGCGGATACGCAGTATTTT	CASSPLAGADTQYF
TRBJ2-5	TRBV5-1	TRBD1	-	TGCGCCAGCAGCTTCGGACAGGGGTTGAAGACCCAGTACTTC	CASSFGQGLKTQYF
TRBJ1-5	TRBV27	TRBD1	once	TGTGCCGCCGCAGGGGGACGGAACAATCAGCCCCAGCATTTT	CAAAGGRNNQPQHF
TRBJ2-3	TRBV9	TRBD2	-	TGTGCCAGCAGCGCAACTAGCGGGGGGGCAATAGATACGCAGTATTTT	CASSATSGGAIDTQYF
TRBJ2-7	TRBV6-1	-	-	TGTGCCAGCAGTGAAATGAGGGCCTCTGCGTGGGAGCAGTACTTC	CASSEMRASAWEQYF
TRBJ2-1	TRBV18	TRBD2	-	TGTGCCAGCTCCCCGCCCGCGGGGGGCCACAATGAGCAGTTCTTC	CASSPPAGGHNEQFF
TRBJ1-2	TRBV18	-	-	TGTGCCAGCTCACCAAGCGGGGCTAACTATGGCTACACCTTC	CASSPSGANYGYTF
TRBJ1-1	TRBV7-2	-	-	TGTGCCAGCAGCCGGGAAGGCCTTGAGGCTTTCTTT	CASSREGLEAFF
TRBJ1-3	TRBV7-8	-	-	TGTGCCAGCAGCTTAGCGGAGGGGTCCTCTGGAAACACCATATATTTT	CASSLAEGSSGNTIYF
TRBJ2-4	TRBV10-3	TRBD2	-	TGTGCCATCAGTGGGGGAAGCGGGGGAAACATTCAGTACTTC	CAISGGSGGNIQYF